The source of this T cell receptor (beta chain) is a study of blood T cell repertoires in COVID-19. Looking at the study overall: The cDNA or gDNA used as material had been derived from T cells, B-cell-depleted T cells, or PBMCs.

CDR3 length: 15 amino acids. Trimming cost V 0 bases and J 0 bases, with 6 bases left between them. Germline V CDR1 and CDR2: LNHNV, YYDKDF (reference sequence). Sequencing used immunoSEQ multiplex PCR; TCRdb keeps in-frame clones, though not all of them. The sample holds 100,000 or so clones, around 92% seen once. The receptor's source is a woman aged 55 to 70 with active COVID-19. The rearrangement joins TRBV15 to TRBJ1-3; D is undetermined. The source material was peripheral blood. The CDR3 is CATSREVSSGNTIYF. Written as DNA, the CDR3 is TGTGCCACCAGCAGAGAAGTGAGCTCTGGAAACACCATATATTTT.